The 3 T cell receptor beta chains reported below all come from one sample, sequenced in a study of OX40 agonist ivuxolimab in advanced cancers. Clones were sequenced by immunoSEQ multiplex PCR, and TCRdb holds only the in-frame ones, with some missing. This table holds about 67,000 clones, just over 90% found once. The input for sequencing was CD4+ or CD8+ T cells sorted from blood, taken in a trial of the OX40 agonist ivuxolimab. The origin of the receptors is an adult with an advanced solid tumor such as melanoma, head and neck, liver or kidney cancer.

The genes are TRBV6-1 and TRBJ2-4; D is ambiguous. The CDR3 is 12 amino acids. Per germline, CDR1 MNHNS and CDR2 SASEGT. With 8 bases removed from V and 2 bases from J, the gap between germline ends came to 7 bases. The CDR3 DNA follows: TGTGCCAGCCTTGGTACCAAAAACATTCAGTACTTC. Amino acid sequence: CASLGTKNIQYF.

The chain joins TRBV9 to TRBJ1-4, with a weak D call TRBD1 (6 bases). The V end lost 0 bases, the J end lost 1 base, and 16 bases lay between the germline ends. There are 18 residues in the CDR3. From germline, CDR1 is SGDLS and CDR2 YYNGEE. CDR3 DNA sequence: TGTGCCAGCAGCGTAGCCCCGGGGGGGGCGGGAACTAATGAAAAACTGTTTTTT. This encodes CASSVAPGGAGTNEKLFF.

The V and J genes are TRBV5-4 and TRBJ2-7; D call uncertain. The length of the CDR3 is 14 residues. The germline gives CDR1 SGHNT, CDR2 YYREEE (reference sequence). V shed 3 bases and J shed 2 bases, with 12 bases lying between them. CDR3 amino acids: CASSSRAATYEQYF. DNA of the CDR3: TGTGCCAGCAGCTCCCGGGCTGCAACCTACGAGCAGTACTTC. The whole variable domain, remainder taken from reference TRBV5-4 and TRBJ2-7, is ETGVTQSPTHLIKTRGQQVTLRCSSQSGHNTVSWYQQALGQGPQFIFQYYREEENGRGNFPPRFSGLQFPNYSSELNVNALELDDSALYLCASSSRAATYEQYFGPGTRLTVT.